Listed below are T cell receptor beta chains from one sample, sequenced in a study of blood T cell repertoires in COVID-19. The protocol was immunoSEQ multiplex PCR, while the TCRdb copy is restricted to in-frame clones and leaves out a portion. The sample lists about 370,000 clones, approximately 90% seen once, with about 1% in the top ten. The source material was PBMCs or T cells enriched from blood (not recorded which). Receptor source: a man between 18 and 29 years old who had recovered from COVID-19. Both conserved end residues are part of each CDR3. Each record gives: J gene, D gene, clone size, V gene, CDR3 DNA, CDR3 protein. A D gene is named only where the DNA matches it firmly. Size is omitted from some rows. Given values are once, few, many or a class for expanded clones.

TRBJ2-3,TRBD2,-,TRBV20-1,TGCAGTGCTAGTCAGACTAGCGGCACAGATACGCAGTATTTT,CSASQTSGTDTQYF
TRBJ1-2,TRBD1,-,TRBV29-1,TGCAGCGTTCCGGACAGGGGGTTAGAAGGCTACACCTTC,CSVPDRGLEGYTF
TRBJ1-1,TRBD1,-,TRBV6-2/TRBV6-3,TGTGCCAGCAGTTACCCTACAGGGGCCCTGAACACTGAAGCTTTCTTT,CASSYPTGALNTEAFF
TRBJ2-5,TRBD2,-,TRBV7-9,TGTGCCAGCAGCTTTCTAGCGGGAGAGTCAGAGACCCAGTACTTC,CASSFLAGESETQYF
TRBJ1-5,-,-,TRBV11-3,TGTGCCAGCGTTAGTCAGCCCCAGCATTTT,CASVSQPQHF
TRBJ1-1,-,few,TRBV18,TGTGCCAGCTCACCGCCCAGGGATCCTTTT,CASSPPRDPF
TRBJ1-6,TRBD1,-,TRBV28,TGTGCCAGCAGTCTACCGGATTGGACAGGGGATTTAGGTTCACCCCTCCACTTT,CASSLPDWTGDLGSPLHF
TRBJ1-1,TRBD1,once,TRBV5-1,TGCGCCAGCAGCTCCGGGACAGGGGGTTACTCTGAAGCTTTCTTT,CASSSGTGGYSEAFF
TRBJ2-5,-,-,TRBV19,TGTGCCAGTAGTATTACATCTAGCGACCAAGAGACCCAGTACTTC,CASSITSSDQETQYF
TRBJ2-2,-,few,TRBV9,TGTGCCAGCAGCTTACAGGGCGGGGAGCTGTTTTTT,CASSLQGGELFF